Here is one T cell receptor beta chain with its context. Its antigen remains unidentified. Within one base of it there is no much larger clone, and no base qualities were kept. The data were obtained in a study of beta chain features in type 1 diabetes (dated by TCRdb to the late 2010s). Background for the entire study: No differences in mean age, gender distribution, total cell number or subset yield were found between patients and healthy donors. Regulatory and stem cell-like memory subsets were isolated from only 8 patients and about 8 healthy donors, whereas naive and central memory subsets came from all 30 or so donors. The study compared TCRB repertoires of sorted circulating CD4+ T cell subsets between recently diagnosed type 1 diabetes patients and matched healthy donors. A total of 90 million to 130 million sorted cells were examined across all samples, and a strong correlation was observed between cell number per subset and RNA yield. Broad study findings and their caveats: Naive, central memory and regulatory TCRB repertoires appeared more similar among patients than among healthy donors. At VDJ recombination sites, type 1 diabetes patients had fewer insertions and more deleted nucleotides, which implies abnormalities in thymic rearrangement. Sequencing cDNA rather than genomic DNA could over-represent highly expressing activated cells, although activation and CD3 levels did not differ between groups. Because small numbers of individuals were included in the HLA sub-analyses, any influence of HLA type on TCRB rearrangement was left unresolved. Type 1 diabetes patients showed a moderate but significant shortening of TCRB CDR3 length in all four CD4+ subsets. PCR might favor shorter templates, but patient and control samples were amplified and corrected together, so any skew would affect both groups equally.

Each donor gave one peripheral blood draw, approximately 110 mL on average, collected into heparinised tubes. A BD FACSAria II and a panel including CD45RO, CCR7, CD25, CD127, CD95 and CD27 were used to sort naive, central memory, regulatory and stem cell-like memory CD4+ T cells. All sorted populations exceeded 98% purity. Right away, PBMCs were isolated by Lymphoprep density gradient centrifugation and were stained directly, with no culture step. So that batch effects would be minimized, each experiment stained and sorted samples in pairs, pairing one healthy donor with one patient. The High Capacity cDNA Reverse Transcription Kit was used to reverse transcribe all of the isolated RNA, meaning that expressed TCRB transcripts were what got sequenced. Deep immunoSEQ sequencing was applied to naive, central memory and regulatory T cell samples, giving an average of around 3.8 million total reads per sample. Sorted cells were lysed in RLT buffer, and RNA was extracted using DNase-treated RNeasy Micro or Mini kits according to cell number. To prevent cross-contamination, every cell subset was processed on its own, while patient and healthy donor samples were processed together. TCRB sequences were amplified from cDNA with the immunoSEQ multiplex PCR, producing 87-bp fragments spanning the CDR3 region. Amplicons were sequenced on the Illumina HiSeq platform. Under the source paper's analysis protocol: PCR bias was computationally corrected using synthetic template baselines, reads within Hamming distance 2 were collapsed, and singletons that could not be merged were discarded. Reads were aligned to IMGT to assign V, D and J genes, CDR3 length, and insertions or deletions at six rearrangement sites. Within each subset, clonotype counts were normalized to sorted cell number, and only after that were true diversity and Gini coefficients computed with the tcR R package. The overlap coefficient, calculated on TCRB nucleotide sequences, was used to measure repertoire sharing. Out-of-frame TCRB sequences from naive cells were analyzed to stand in for the pre-selection repertoire. The source is immuneACCESS, and TCRdb retained only in-frame sequences with V and J called. Part of the clones is not carried over; for the studies checked, unresolved V genes explain less than half of this, and the remainder is unexplained. That table furnishes V, J and clone size, whereas the DNA furnished D and trimming. Counted in this sample were roughly 500,000 clones; 30% of them appeared once. The top ten clonotypes cover around 0.065% of the sample.

Inclusive of the bounding cysteine and phenylalanine, the CDR3 is 14 residues long. The sequence is cut down to CDR3 DNA, 42 bases in frame from base 1. CDR1 and CDR2 (WSHSY, SAAADI) derive from the germline V gene. V ends up 7 bases short and J 7 bases short, with an unmatched junction base count of 6. Sequencing was performed on naive CD4+ T cells from blood. Interpreted using the paper, the cell subset or site label stands for: true naive CD4+ T cells. The TCR sequence derives from a man between 18 and 29 years old in good health. This receptor chain uses TRBV10-2 and TRBJ1-4, with 10 bases matching TRBD1. The CDR3 protein is CASTDDRGREKLFF. In nucleotide form, the sequence is TGCGCCAGCACCGATGACAGGGGGCGTGAAAAACTGTTTTTT.